What follows are 18 T cell receptor beta chains derived from one specimen sequenced in a study of cytomegalovirus exposure and HLA in healthy donors. 60 Vbeta and 13 Jbeta primers were used in PCR. Profiled with immunoSEQ multiplex PCR; TCRdb holds only in-frame clones, not every one. The table includes around 93,000 clones, about two thirds detected once. The specimen was PBMCs. The origin of the receptors is a boy younger than 18 in good health and CMV-seropositive.

This chain connects TRBV11-3 to TRBJ2-5, with 7 bases aligning to TRBD1. With 5 bases clipped from V and 3 bases from J, the junction kept 3 bases outside the gene matches. CDR1 is SGHNT, CDR2 YENEEA, per germline. The CDR3 totals 13 residues. For the CDR3, the DNA is TGTGCCAGCAGCCGGGACAGAGAAGAGACCCAGTACTTC. It yields the protein CASSRDREETQYF.

The gene calls are TRBV6-5 and TRBJ2-1; possible D gene TRBD2, 5 bases. The ends were cut back, 0 bases at V and 8 bases at J, with 8 bases in the middle. The CDR3 sequence is 13 residues long. Germline V lookup: CDR1 MNHEY, CDR2 SVGAGI. The CDR3 loop reads CASSYSNGDEQFF. CDR3 coding DNA: TGTGCCAGCAGTTACTCTAACGGGGATGAGCAGTTCTTC.

The chain couples TRBV5-1 to TRBJ2-3; perhaps TRBD2 as D (5 bases). The CDR3 is 15 amino acids. Trimming left V 2 bases short and J 1 base short, with 11 bases between. From germline, CDR1 is SGHRS and CDR2 YFSETQ. For the CDR3, the DNA is TGCGCCAGCAGCTTAAACGAGGGCGGCACAGATACGCAGTATTTT. Protein sequence: CASSLNEGGTDTQYF.

J is TRBJ2-3 and V is TRBV30, with a weak D call TRBD2 (5 bases). Trimming pared 7 bases from V and 0 bases from J, leaving 8 bases between. The CDR3 sequence is 12 residues long. The germline CDR1 and CDR2 sequences are GTSNPN and SVGIG (reference sequence). The CDR3 is CAFLASTDTQYF. CDR3 nucleotide sequence: TGTGCCTTCTTAGCGAGCACAGATACGCAGTATTTT.

The chain joins TRBV30 to TRBJ2-1; TRBD2 might be the D (6 bases). The CDR3 loop spans 16 amino acids. CDR1 is GTSNPN, CDR2 SVGIG, per germline (reference sequence). V dropped 0 bases and J dropped 5 bases, with 17 bases sitting between them. In DNA, the CDR3 is TGTGCCTGGAGTGTAGTCGGGTCGGGGGTAAACAATGAGCAGTTCTTC. As protein: CAWSVVGSGVNNEQFF.

The table lists this clone with a few counts. The chain is built from TRBV18 and TRBJ1-1, with D perhaps matching TRBD1 (6 bases). This CDR3 contains 14 residues. Trimming took off 4 bases at V and 4 bases at J, with 13 bases between the two ends. Per germline, CDR1 KGHSH and CDR2 LQKENI. DNA of the CDR3: TGTGCCAGCTCACTACACAGGGCCACCACTGAAGCTTTCTTT. Amino acids: CASSLHRATTEAFF.

Turning to this clone: One junction end disagrees with the germline gene, perhaps due to a read error. This chain links TRBV6-6 with TRBJ1-2; D gene ambiguous. This CDR3 region has 11 residues. Germline CDR1 is MNHNY and CDR2 is SVGAGI (reference sequence). This chain's CDR3 is CASSYSATRVF. The DNA of the CDR3 is TGTGCCAGCAGTTACTCAGCAACCCGGGTCTTC.

This chain uses TRBV28 with TRBJ1-1; D is possibly TRBD1 (6 bases). Germline CDR1 reads MDHEN; CDR2 reads SYDVKM. V shed 2 bases and J shed 4 bases, with 17 bases lying between them. The CDR3 spans 16 residues. CDR3 sequence: CASSLVRDTWFTEAFF. The DNA of the CDR3 is TGTGCCAGCAGTTTAGTTCGGGACACTTGGTTCACTGAAGCTTTCTTT.

The J gene is TRBJ2-7, the V gene TRBV27; 7 bases line up with TRBD1. The CDR3 spans 14 residues. The trim removed 4 bases at V and 2 bases at J, leaving 5 bases unmatched. Germline CDR1 is MNHEY and CDR2 is SMNVEV (reference sequence). CDR3 amino acids: CASSSTGIPYEQYF. The CDR3 DNA is TGTGCCAGCAGTTCGACAGGGATCCCCTACGAGCAGTACTTC.

This chain links TRBV7-6 with TRBJ2-2; D is possibly TRBD2 (5 bases). V was pared by 6 bases and J by 1 base, with 12 bases between. Germline-derived CDR1 and CDR2 are SGHVS and FNYEAQ. The CDR3 loop spans 15 amino acids. The CDR3 DNA follows: TGTGCCAGCAGTTATTGGGAGCAGAACACCGGGGAGCTGTTTTTT. Residues: CASSYWEQNTGELFF.

This chain joins TRBV18 and TRBJ1-1; D gene unclear. From germline, CDR1 is KGHSH and CDR2 LQKENI. The CDR3 loop spans 13 amino acids. V was clipped by 6 bases and J by 5 bases, with 13 bases between them. The CDR3 loop reads CASSNGPETEAFF. DNA for the CDR3: TGTGCCAGCTCCAATGGCCCGGAGACTGAAGCTTTCTTT.

This rearrangement joins TRBV5-1 to TRBJ1-1; the match to TRBD1 covers 7 bases. With V trimmed by 2 bases and J by 8 bases, 27 bases remained unmatched. This CDR3 contains 20 residues. The V gene's germline CDR1 is SGHRS and CDR2 YFSETQ. In DNA form, the CDR3 reads TGCGCCAGCAGCTTTGACAGGGAAGGGTTCGGGAGATCTAAATCCGAGGAAGCTTTCTTT. As protein: CASSFDREGFGRSKSEEAFF.

The chain joins TRBV19 to TRBJ2-3; 9 bases are a match to TRBD2. Per the germline V gene, CDR1 is LNHDA and CDR2 is SQIVND (reference sequence). CDR3 length: 15 amino acids. J was trimmed by 5 bases and V by 7 bases; bases with no gene match: 10. The CDR3 spells CASTMRGGYKDTQYF. CDR3 in DNA: TGTGCCAGTACCATGCGGGGGGGTTATAAAGATACGCAGTATTTT.

CDR3 DNA: TGTGCCAGCAGGACCGGGACAGAAGAGACCCAGTACTTC. Translation: CASRTGTEETQYF. This chain uses TRBV7-9 with TRBJ2-5; 7 nucleotides match TRBD1. Unmatched junction bases numbered 4, after V lost 6 bases and J lost 3 bases. CDR1 is SEHNR, CDR2 FQNEAQ, per germline (reference sequence). The CDR3 is 13 residues long. Looking up the rest from reference TRBV7-9 and TRBJ2-5 gives the full variable domain: DTGVSQNPRHKITKRGQNVTFRCDPISEHNRLYWYRQTLGQGPEFLTYFQNEAQLEKSRLLSDRFSAERPKGSFSTLEIQRTEQGDSAMYLCASRTGTEETQYFGPGTRLLVL.

J is TRBJ1-6 and V is TRBV6-6; possible D gene TRBD1, 5 bases. The CDR3 covers 14 residues. V lost 8 bases and J 9 bases, leaving 17 bases between the germline ends. Germline V gene lookup returns CDR1 MNHNY and CDR2 SVGAGI (reference sequence). The CDR3 protein is CASHAGTLGSPLHF. The CDR3 region has the DNA TGTGCCAGCCACGCCGGGACTCTAGGTTCACCCCTCCACTTT.

The chain carries TRBV7-9 and TRBJ2-1; TRBD2 might be the D (6 bases). This CDR3 is 17 amino acids long. Trimming stripped 5 bases from V and 4 bases from J, with 21 bases between. From germline, CDR1 is SEHNR and CDR2 FQNEAQ (reference sequence). CDR3 amino acids: CASSRTGTPNLYNEQFF. In DNA form, the CDR3 reads TGTGCCAGCAGCCGCACGGGGACTCCGAACCTATACAATGAGCAGTTCTTC. Full variable domain (outside the CDR3, taken from reference TRBV7-9 and TRBJ2-1): DTGVSQNPRHKITKRGQNVTFRCDPISEHNRLYWYRQTLGQGPEFLTYFQNEAQLEKSRLLSDRFSAERPKGSFSTLEIQRTEQGDSAMYLCASSRTGTPNLYNEQFFGPGTRLTVL.

This clone has a single count. V and J are TRBV6-5 and TRBJ2-7; TRBD1 is a possible D gene (5 bases). The V and J ends lost 5 bases and 3 bases respectively, with 14 bases between them. In germline, CDR1 is MNHEY, CDR2 SVGAGI. This CDR3 has 14 amino acids. CDR3 sequence: CASSRTPTSYEQYF. CDR3 DNA: TGTGCCAGCAGTCGGACACCGACGAGCTACGAGCAGTACTTC.

In this sample, this clone turned up once. The chain couples TRBV6-1 to TRBJ2-2; the D gene is possibly TRBD2 (5 bases). Germline assignment: CDR1 MNHNS and CDR2 SASEGT. V was trimmed by 6 bases and J by 5 bases, leaving 10 bases between them. The CDR3 length is 13 residues. The CDR3: CASSSSSTGELFF. The CDR3 DNA follows: TGTGCCAGCAGCTCTAGCTCAACCGGGGAGCTGTTTTTT.